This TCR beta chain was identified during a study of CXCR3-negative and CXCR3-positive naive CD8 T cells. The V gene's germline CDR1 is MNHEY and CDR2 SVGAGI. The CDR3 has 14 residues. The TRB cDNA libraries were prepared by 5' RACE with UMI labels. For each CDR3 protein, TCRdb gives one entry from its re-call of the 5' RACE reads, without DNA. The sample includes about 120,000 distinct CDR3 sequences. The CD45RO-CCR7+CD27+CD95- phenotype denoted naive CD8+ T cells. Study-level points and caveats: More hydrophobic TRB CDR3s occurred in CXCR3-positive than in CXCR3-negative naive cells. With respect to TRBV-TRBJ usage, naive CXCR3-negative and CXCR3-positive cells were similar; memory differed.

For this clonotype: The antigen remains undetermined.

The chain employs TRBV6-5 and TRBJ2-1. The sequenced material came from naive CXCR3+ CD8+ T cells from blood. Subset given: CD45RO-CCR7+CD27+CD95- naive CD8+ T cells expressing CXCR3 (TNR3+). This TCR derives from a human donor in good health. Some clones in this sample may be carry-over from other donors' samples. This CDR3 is CASTPESSYNEQFF.